A single sample gave rise to the 7 T cell receptor beta chains below, sequenced in a study of beta chain features in type 1 diabetes. The isolated RNA, all of it, was reverse transcribed, so expressed TCRB transcripts were what got sequenced. This table comes from immunoSEQ multiplex PCR, and its TCRdb copy is limited to in-frame clones, with some not included. The sample consists of a few hundred thousand clones, 10% to 15% of them appearing once. Material for sequencing was naive CD4+ T cells from blood. These receptors all come from a man aged 18 to 29 in good health.

This clone has just a few counts. The chain links TRBV5-4 to TRBJ1-2; the match to TRBD1 covers 7 bases. CDR3 size: 16 residues. Germline V gives CDR1 SGHNT, CDR2 YYREEE (reference sequence). Trimming cost V 4 bases and J 1 base; bases outside gene matches: 10. The CDR3 sequence is CASSGRTGNLNYGYTF. The CDR3 DNA sequence: TGTGCCAGCAGCGGGAGGACAGGCAACCTTAACTATGGCTACACCTTC.

Only a few counts were recorded for this clone. The chain uses TRBV23-1 and TRBJ2-2; 11 bases fit TRBD2. TRBV23-1 qualifies as an ORF whose function is uncertain. Trimming took 6 bases from V and 5 from J; bases not matched to a gene: 11. The CDR3 length is 17 residues. The CDR3 region has the DNA TGCGCCAGCAGACTAGCGGGAGTCCTATCAAGTACCGGGGAGCTGTTTTTT. This translates into CASRLAGVLSSTGELFF.

This chain uses TRBV7-2 with TRBJ1-2; 7 bases line up with TRBD1. The CDR3 spans 13 residues. Germline V gene sequence: CDR1 SGHTA, CDR2 FQGNSA. V dropped 6 bases and J dropped 4; count of bases not matched to a gene: 5. CDR3 loop: CASRLRDSYGYTF. Here the CDR3 DNA reads TGTGCCAGCAGACTTAGGGACAGCTATGGCTACACCTTC.

This clone was detected only a few times. The genes are TRBV15 and TRBJ1-3; D not certain. The CDR3 has 16 amino acids. Per the germline V gene, CDR1 is LNHNV and CDR2 is YYDKDF (reference sequence). V was pared by 0 bases and J by 0 bases, with 9 bases between. The CDR3 DNA is TGTGCCACCAGCAGAGACACGGGAAGCTCTGGAAACACCATATATTTT. This codes for CATSRDTGSSGNTIYF.

This clone was counted many times. The rearrangement links TRBV29-1 to TRBJ2-1; 9 nucleotides align to TRBD2. Trimming cost V 3 bases and J 6 bases; bases outside gene matches: 3. Germline values: CDR1 SQVTM, CDR2 ANQGSEA. The CDR3 loop spans 13 amino acids. The CDR3 bases are TGCAGCGTTGAGGCGGGAGGGCCCAATGAGCAGTTCTTC. This translates into CSVEAGGPNEQFF.

There are a few counts of this clone. This chain connects TRBV7-9 to TRBJ2-2, with D tentatively TRBD1 (5 bases). Germline CDR1 and CDR2: SEHNR and FQNEAQ (reference sequence). CDR3 size: 15 residues. V was trimmed by 5 bases and J by 1 base, leaving 11 bases between them. The DNA for the CDR3 is TGTGCCAGCAGCCGGAACGGACAGAACACCGGGGAGCTGTTTTTT. Its protein is CASSRNGQNTGELFF.

Only a few counts were recorded for this clone. The V gene is TRBV7-2, the J gene TRBJ1-1; no clear D gene. V shed 1 base and J shed 1 base, with 16 bases lying between them. This CDR3 has 17 amino acids. Germline V gene sequence: CDR1 SGHTA, CDR2 FQGNSA. Written as DNA, the CDR3 is TGTGCCAGCAGCTTAGAAGTTGGTGGGCGACGGAACACTGAAGCTTTCTTT. This translates into CASSLEVGGRRNTEAFF.